This T cell receptor (beta chain) is from a study of yellow fever vaccine responses in identical twins. Study-level results: On the reported evidence, twins' vaccine T cell responses seemed partly convergent and partly personalized.

A single record per CDR3 protein comes from TCRdb applying MiXCR to the RT-PCR reads. The table includes roughly 4,200 distinct CDR3 sequences, approximately 83% detected once. This clonotype was seen once. As yet, its antigen is unknown. This CDR3 is 14 amino acids long. Germline CDR1 MDHEN, CDR2 SYDVKM. V gave up 5 bases and J gave up 6 bases, with 16 bases separating them. The receptor's source is a young woman who received the yellow fever vaccine. This rearrangement joins TRBV28 to TRBJ1-2; D is uncertain. The source material was T cells from blood (PBMCs), unsorted or a sorted subset (not recorded which), sampled before or after yellow fever vaccination (not recorded which). CDR3 residues: CASSAPVGLNGYTF. CDR3 nucleotide sequence: TGTGCCAGCAGTGCCCCCGTGGGTCTCAATGGCTACACCTTC.